Sequencing of this T cell receptor beta chain was carried out in a study of cytomegalovirus exposure and HLA in healthy donors. The CDR3 spans 16 residues. Unmatched junction bases numbered 8, after V lost 2 bases and J lost 5 bases. CDR1 and CDR2 from the germline V gene are MGHRA and YSYEKL. The PCR was carried out with 60 Vbeta primers and 13 Jbeta primers. Here immunoSEQ multiplex PCR was the method, and the copy in TCRdb shows in-frame clones only, minus some. The sample holds roughly 120,000 clones; 9.5% are singletons and the top ten take less than 4%. Sequenced input: PBMCs. The chain is built from TRBV4-1 and TRBJ2-5, with 10 positions matching TRBD2. This receptor was taken from a man aged 25 to 40 in good health and CMV-seronegative. The CDR3 DNA reads as TGCGCCAGCAGCCAAATAGCGGGGGGCCTCTCGGAGACCCAGTACTTC. It yields the protein CASSQIAGGLSETQYF.